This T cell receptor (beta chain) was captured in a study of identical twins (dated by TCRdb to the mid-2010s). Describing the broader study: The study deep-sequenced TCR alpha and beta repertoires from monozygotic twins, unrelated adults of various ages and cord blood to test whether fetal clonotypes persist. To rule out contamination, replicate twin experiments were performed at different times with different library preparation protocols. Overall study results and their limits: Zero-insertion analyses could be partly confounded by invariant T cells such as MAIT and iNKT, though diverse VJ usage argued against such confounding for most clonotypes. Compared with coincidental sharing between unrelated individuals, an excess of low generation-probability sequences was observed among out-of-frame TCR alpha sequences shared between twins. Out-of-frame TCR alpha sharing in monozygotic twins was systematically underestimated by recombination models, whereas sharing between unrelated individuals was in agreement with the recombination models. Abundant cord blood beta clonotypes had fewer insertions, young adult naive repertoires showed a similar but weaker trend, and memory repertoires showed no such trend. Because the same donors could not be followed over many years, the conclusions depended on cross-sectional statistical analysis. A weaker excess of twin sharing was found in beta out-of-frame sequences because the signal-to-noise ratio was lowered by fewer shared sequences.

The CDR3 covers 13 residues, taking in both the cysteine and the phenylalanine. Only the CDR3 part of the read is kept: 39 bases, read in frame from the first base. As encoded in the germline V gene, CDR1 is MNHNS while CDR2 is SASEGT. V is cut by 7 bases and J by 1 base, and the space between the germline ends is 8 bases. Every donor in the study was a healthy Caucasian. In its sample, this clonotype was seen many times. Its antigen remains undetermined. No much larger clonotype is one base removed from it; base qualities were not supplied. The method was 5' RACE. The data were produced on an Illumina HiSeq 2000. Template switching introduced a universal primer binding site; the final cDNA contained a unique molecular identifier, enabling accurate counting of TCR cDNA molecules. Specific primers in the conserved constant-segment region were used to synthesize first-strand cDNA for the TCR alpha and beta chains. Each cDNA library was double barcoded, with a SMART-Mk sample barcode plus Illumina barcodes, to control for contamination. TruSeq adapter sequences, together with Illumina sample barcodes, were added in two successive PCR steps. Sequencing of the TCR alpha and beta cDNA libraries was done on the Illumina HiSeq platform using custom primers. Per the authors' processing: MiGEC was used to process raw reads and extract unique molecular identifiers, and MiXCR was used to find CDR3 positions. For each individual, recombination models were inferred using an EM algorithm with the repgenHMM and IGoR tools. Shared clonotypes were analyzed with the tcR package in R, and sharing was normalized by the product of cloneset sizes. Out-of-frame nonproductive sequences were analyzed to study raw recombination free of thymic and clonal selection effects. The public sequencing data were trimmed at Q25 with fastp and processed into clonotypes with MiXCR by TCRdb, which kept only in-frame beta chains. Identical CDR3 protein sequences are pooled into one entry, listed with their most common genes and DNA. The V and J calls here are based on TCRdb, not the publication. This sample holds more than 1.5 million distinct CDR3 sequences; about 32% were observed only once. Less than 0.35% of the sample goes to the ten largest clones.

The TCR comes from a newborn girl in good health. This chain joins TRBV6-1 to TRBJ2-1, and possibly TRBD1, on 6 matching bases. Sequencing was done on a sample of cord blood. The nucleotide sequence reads TGTGCCAGCAAGCAGGGGTCCTACAATGAGCAGTTCTTC. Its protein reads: CASKQGSYNEQFF.